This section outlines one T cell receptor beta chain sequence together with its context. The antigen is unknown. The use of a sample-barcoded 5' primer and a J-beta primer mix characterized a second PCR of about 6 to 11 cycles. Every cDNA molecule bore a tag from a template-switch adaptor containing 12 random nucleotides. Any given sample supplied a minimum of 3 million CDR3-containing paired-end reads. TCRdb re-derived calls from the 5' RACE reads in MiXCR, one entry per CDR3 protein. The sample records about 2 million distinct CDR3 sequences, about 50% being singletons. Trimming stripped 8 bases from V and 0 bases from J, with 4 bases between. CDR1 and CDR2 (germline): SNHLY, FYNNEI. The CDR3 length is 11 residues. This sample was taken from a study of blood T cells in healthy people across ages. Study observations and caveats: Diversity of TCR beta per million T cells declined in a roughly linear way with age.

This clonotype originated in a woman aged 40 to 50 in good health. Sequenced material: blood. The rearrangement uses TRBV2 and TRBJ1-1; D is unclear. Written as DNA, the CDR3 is TGTGCCAGCCATCTGAACACTGAAGCTTTCTTT. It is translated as CASHLNTEAFF.